The following is a T cell receptor beta chain sequence with its context. The sample is drawn from a study of blood T cell repertoires in COVID-19. Study processing details: Using reference gene primer amplification, nucleated cell counts were estimated. Data came from immunoSEQ multiplex PCR; TCRdb stores just in-frame clones and leaves some out. V, J and clone size are taken as reported in that table, and D and trimming were inferred from the DNA itself. Seen here are hundreds of thousands of clones, 85% observed once, and the top ten hold 2% to 3%. The germline CDR1 and CDR2 sequences are LGHNA and YNFKEQ. The CDR3 loop spans 16 amino acids. V shed 1 base and J shed 1 base, with 12 bases lying between them.

The J gene is TRBJ2-3, the V gene TRBV4-2; a weak D match, TRBD2 (5 bases). The receptor was isolated from a woman aged 50 to 65 who had recovered from COVID-19. Sequenced: PBMCs or T cells enriched from blood (not recorded which). CDR3 bases: TGTGCCAGCAGCCAAGCAGGTGGGAGCCGCACAGATACGCAGTATTTT. Translating it yields CASSQAGGSRTDTQYF.